The 20 T cell receptor beta chains reported below all come from one sample, sequenced in a study of regulatory T cells in long-lasting Graves disease. Time point described: newly diagnosed GD, antithyroid drugs for less than 3 months. Construction of the TCR library relied on RNA isolated from PBMCs. The TCR beta library used iRepertoire HTBI primers with Arm-PCR amplification of CDR3. Using its own MiXCR run on the multiplex PCR reads, TCRdb lists one record per CDR3 protein. The sample has some 600,000 distinct CDR3 sequences, about 16% seen once. The sample was also reused in another study, on T cells in Graves' hyperthyroidism and ophthalmopathy.

The material was peripheral blood mononuclear cells (PBMCs), obtained at new diagnosis, from a patient treated with antithyroid drugs. Source of these receptors: a man between 18 and 35 years old with Graves disease.

This clonotype was picked up a small number of times. The gene calls are TRBV20-1 and TRBJ1-5; no firm D call. The CDR3 runs to 14 residues. CDR1 is DFQATT, CDR2 SNEGSKA, per germline (reference sequence). V was pared by 6 bases and J by 0 bases, with 12 bases between. The CDR3 loop reads CSAKEGNSNQPQHF. CDR3 DNA: TGCAGTGCGAAAGAGGGTAATAGCAATCAGCCCCAGCATTTT.

This clonotype has a count of ten or more. This chain links TRBV30 with TRBJ2-3, with 9 bases identical to TRBD1. The CDR3 consists of 12 residues. V lost 4 bases and J lost 11; bases outside the gene matches: 7. Germline V CDR1 and CDR2: GTSNPN, SVGIG (reference sequence). The CDR3: CAWNGDREQQYF. In nucleotides, the CDR3 is TGTGCCTGGAACGGGGACAGGGAGCAGCAGTATTTT.

This clonotype showed up just a few times. This rearrangement joins TRBV20-1 to TRBJ1-1, with TRBD1 as a possible D gene (5 bases). CDR3 size: 16 residues. Germline V gene sequence: CDR1 DFQATT, CDR2 SNEGSKA (reference sequence). Deletions cut 1 base from V and 3 bases from J, with 18 bases between. The CDR3 bases are TGCAGTGCTAGAGGCTTCACCGGGGCGAGCTACACTGAAGCTTTCTTT. Its protein is CSARGFTGASYTEAFF.

The chain is built from TRBV29-1 and TRBJ1-2; 9 bases match TRBD1. The V gene end was trimmed by 7 bases and the J gene end by 1 base; junction bases not matched to a gene: 10. Germline CDR1 SQVTM, CDR2 ANQGSEA. CDR3 length: 15 residues. The CDR3 sequence is CSASPGTGFNYGYTF. The CDR3 nucleotides read TGCAGCGCCAGCCCCGGGACAGGGTTTAACTATGGCTACACCTTC.

The sample holds a few counts of this clonotype. This chain uses TRBV13 with TRBJ1-2, with TRBD1 identical over 7 bases. The ends lost 5 bases at V and 2 bases at J; junction bases unmatched: 14. From germline, CDR1 is PRHDT and CDR2 FYEKMQ (reference sequence). This CDR3 region has 17 residues. Written as DNA, the CDR3 is TGTGCCAGCAGCAACGCGGCTTGGGACAGCTGGAACTATGGCTACACCTTC. Translating it yields CASSNAAWDSWNYGYTF.

The chain links TRBV20-1 to TRBJ2-7; a weak D match, TRBD2 (5 bases). V was clipped by 2 bases and J by 0 bases, with 8 bases between them. The germline gives CDR1 DFQATT, CDR2 SNEGSKA (reference sequence). CDR3 size: 13 residues. The CDR3 nucleotides are TGCAGTGCTAGAAGCGGCGTCTCCTACGAGCAGTACTTC. As protein: CSARSGVSYEQYF.

This clonotype has a handful of counts. The chain uses TRBV4-1 and TRBJ2-7, with D perhaps TRBD2 (6 bases). V dropped 1 base and J dropped 0 bases, with 10 bases sitting between them. Germline V gives CDR1 MGHRA, CDR2 YSYEKL. The CDR3 runs to 15 residues. CDR3 in amino acids: CASSQVRDSSYEQYF. The DNA for the CDR3 is TGCGCCAGCAGCCAAGTAAGGGACTCCTCCTACGAGCAGTACTTC.

This chain links TRBV11-2 with TRBJ1-5; 7 bases map to TRBD1. V lost 6 bases and J lost 6; bases outside the gene matches: 8. Germline values: CDR1 SGHAT, CDR2 FQNNGV. The CDR3 sequence is 14 residues long. The CDR3 reads CASSPRQGSQPQHF. The CDR3 bases are TGTGCCAGCAGTCCTCGACAGGGAAGTCAGCCCCAGCATTTT.

This clonotype occurred a few times. The V gene is TRBV29-1, the J gene TRBJ2-1; the match to TRBD1 covers 9 bases. There are 14 residues in the CDR3. Germline CDR1 is SQVTM and CDR2 is ANQGSEA. Trimming removed 3 bases from V and 5 bases from J; junction bases left unmatched: 5. CDR3 sequence: CSVEEGQGNNEQFF. DNA for the CDR3: TGCAGCGTTGAGGAAGGACAGGGGAACAATGAGCAGTTCTTC.

This clonotype was observed at least ten times. The chain combines TRBV11-2 with TRBJ2-3; 13 bases map to TRBD2. Germline CDR1 is SGHAT and CDR2 is FQNNGV. The CDR3 has 16 amino acids. V lost 5 bases, J lost 2 bases, and 4 bases stayed unmatched. The CDR3 bases are TGTGCCAGCAGCCGCGGGACTAGCGGGACCACAGATACGCAGTATTTT. Translation: CASSRGTSGTTDTQYF. Drawing the rest from reference TRBV11-2 and TRBJ2-3, the complete variable domain is EAGVAQSPRYKIIEKRQSVAFWCNPISGHATLYWYQQILGQGPKLLIQFQNNGVVDDSQLPKDRFSAERLKGVDSTLKIQPAKLEDSAVYLCASSRGTSGTTDTQYFGPGTRLTVL.

This clonotype appeared a few times. This chain links TRBV10-1 with TRBJ1-1; D remains unclear. The CDR3 runs to 13 residues. The V gene lost 6 bases and the J gene lost 5 bases, with 13 bases spanning the gap. Germline V gives CDR1 WNHNN, CDR2 SYGVQD (reference sequence). The CDR3 sequence is CASSESRFTEAFF. As DNA, the CDR3 is TGCGCCAGCAGCGAAAGTCGGTTTACTGAAGCTTTCTTT.

In this sample, this clonotype turned up a few times. The chain joins TRBV11-2 to TRBJ1-6; D remains unclear. V was trimmed by 5 bases and J by 9 bases, leaving 14 bases between them. The length of the CDR3 is 14 residues. Germline-derived CDR1 and CDR2 are SGHAT and FQNNGV. The CDR3 spells CASSHDGGFSPLHF. CDR3 DNA sequence: TGTGCCAGCAGCCATGACGGAGGGTTTTCACCCCTCCACTTT. Filled out from reference TRBV11-2 and TRBJ1-6, the complete variable domain reads EAGVAQSPRYKIIEKRQSVAFWCNPISGHATLYWYQQILGQGPKLLIQFQNNGVVDDSQLPKDRFSAERLKGVDSTLKIQPAKLEDSAVYLCASSHDGGFSPLHFGNGTRLTVT.

This rearrangement joins TRBV7-9 to TRBJ2-2; no reliable D call. The length of the CDR3 is 13 residues. Trimming stripped 5 bases from V and 4 bases from J, with 8 bases between. In germline, CDR1 is SEHNR, CDR2 FQNEAQ (reference sequence). Here the CDR3 reads CASSIAATGELFF. The CDR3 DNA follows: TGTGCCAGCAGCATCGCCGCCACCGGGGAGCTGTTTTTT. Together with reference TRBV7-9 and TRBJ2-2, the CDR3 gives the full variable domain: DTGVSQNPRHKITKRGQNVTFRCDPISEHNRLYWYRQTLGQGPEFLTYFQNEAQLEKSRLLSDRFSAERPKGSFSTLEIQRTEQGDSAMYLCASSIAATGELFFGEGSRLTVL.

In this sample, this clonotype turned up a few times. This chain connects TRBV7-9 to TRBJ2-1; D tentatively fits TRBD1 or TRBD2 (5 bases each). The CDR3 totals 15 residues. V was pared by 5 bases and J by 6 bases, with 17 bases between. Per germline, CDR1 SEHNR and CDR2 FQNEAQ (reference sequence). DNA of the CDR3: TGTGCCAGCAGCGGTGTGGGACCCCTGCCCAATGAGCAGTTCTTC. Encoded protein: CASSGVGPLPNEQFF.

Only a few counts were recorded for this clonotype. This chain links TRBV7-2 with TRBJ2-7; possibly TRBD2 for D (5 bases). Germline lookup yields CDR1 SGHTA and CDR2 FQGNSA. This CDR3 has 16 residues. V lost 0 bases, J lost 5 bases, and 17 bases lay in between. The CDR3 nucleotides are TGTGCCAGCAGCTTAGCACTCCCCTGGGAGTCCCACGAGCAGTACTTC. This sequence encodes CASSLALPWESHEQYF.

This clonotype was seen repeatedly, ten times or more. The rearrangement links TRBV20-1 to TRBJ2-5; tentatively, D is TRBD1 (7 bases). The CDR3 has 18 residues. V lost 7 bases and J 2 bases, leaving 29 bases between the germline ends. Germline CDR1 and CDR2: DFQATT and SNEGSKA (reference sequence). The CDR3 DNA follows: TGCAGTGTCCCACCCTGGGCCGACAGGGTTCGGGGGCAAGAGACCCAGTACTTC. Amino acid sequence: CSVPPWADRVRGQETQYF.

The chain has TRBV5-1 and TRBJ2-2; 8 bases line up with TRBD2. The CDR3 covers 15 residues. Germline trimming cut 4 bases from V and 2 bases from J; bases unmatched to any gene: 4. Germline CDR1 and CDR2: SGHRS and YFSETQ. CDR3 nucleotides: TGCGCCAGCAGCGTAACTAGCGGAAACACCGGGGAGCTGTTTTTT. It codes for CASSVTSGNTGELFF.

This clonotype appeared a few times. The CDR3 coding sequence is TGCAGCGCAGGGGTCGGCACTGAAGCTTTCTTT. This encodes CSAGVGTEAFF. The chain links TRBV29-1 to TRBJ1-1, with D perhaps TRBD1 (6 bases). The V gene's germline CDR1 is SQVTM and CDR2 ANQGSEA. The CDR3 covers 11 residues. The germline V and J ends were trimmed by 7 bases and 4 bases, with 10 bases remaining between them.

Concerning this clonotype: It may be a read error: a sequence one base away is much more abundant. No conserved phenylalanine or tryptophan ends this CDR3, so it is likely a read error. The chain couples TRBV30 to TRBJ2-7, with D possibly being TRBD1 (5 bases). Germline assignment: CDR1 GTSNPN and CDR2 SVGIG (reference sequence). The CDR3 extends over 13 amino acids. Trimming removed 3 bases at V and 4 bases at J, with 13 bases between. The CDR3 nucleotides read TGTGCCTGGAGGAGGCAGGGCGCTTACGAGCAGTACTCC. Its translation is CAWRRQGAYEQYS.

This clonotype was detected many times. The rearrangement uses TRBV11-2 and TRBJ2-1, with 7 bases fitting TRBD2. Germline CDR1 and CDR2: SGHAT and FQNNGV. J was trimmed by 9 bases and V by 0 bases; bases with no gene match: 8. The CDR3 spans 15 residues. The CDR3 region has the DNA TGTGCCAGCAGCTTAGAGGGCGGGAGCTTTGGTGAGCAGTTCTTC. It translates to CASSLEGGSFGEQFF.